These 10 T cell receptor beta chains share one sample of origin, sequenced in a study of CD8 T cells in ankylosing spondylitis. TCRdb redid the calling of the 5' RACE reads with MiXCR, one entry per CDR3 protein. The table shows about 120,000 distinct CDR3 sequences, with roughly an eighth occurring only once. The sample taken for sequencing was blood, either unsorted or a sorted T cell fraction (not recorded which). Every receptor here comes from a female donor with ankylosing spondylitis or in good health (not recorded which).

This clonotype was seen many times. The chain employs TRBV15 and TRBJ2-4; no clear D gene. The germline V gene encodes CDR1 LNHNV and CDR2 YYDKDF (reference sequence). There are 14 residues in the CDR3. V lost 1 base, J lost 8 bases, and 12 bases lay in between. In nucleotides, the CDR3 is TGTGCCACCAGCAGAGTGACCACCATGGACATTCAGTACTTC. Translation gives CATSRVTTMDIQYF.

Many counts were recorded for this clonotype. The chain recombines TRBV4-2 with TRBJ2-3; the D gene could be TRBD1 or TRBD2 (6 bases each). CDR3 length: 17 amino acids. The V and J ends lost 0 bases and 5 bases respectively, with 18 bases between them. Germline V lookup: CDR1 LGHNA, CDR2 YNFKEQ. The CDR3 nucleotides read TGTGCCAGCAGCCAAGATTTCCGGGGGCCTGGTGGAGATACGCAGTATTTT. This encodes CASSQDFRGPGGDTQYF.

The chain is built from TRBV20-1 and TRBJ2-3, with D possibly being TRBD1 or TRBD2 (5 bases each). Trimming removed 6 bases at V and 2 bases at J, with 18 bases between. From germline, CDR1 is DFQATT and CDR2 SNEGSKA (reference sequence). The CDR3 runs 15 residues. The CDR3 sequence: CSANYWPGATDTQYF. The DNA of the CDR3 is TGCAGTGCAAACTACTGGCCCGGGGCCACAGATACGCAGTATTTT.

At least ten counts were recorded for this clonotype. The rearrangement uses TRBV5-1 and TRBJ2-1; D is unclear. Trimming left V 2 bases short and J 5 bases short, with 8 bases between. This CDR3 has 13 residues. The V gene's germline CDR1 is SGHRS and CDR2 YFSETQ. In nucleotides, the CDR3 is TGCGCCAGCAGCTTTGGGCAGAACAATGAGCAGTTCTTC. This translates into CASSFGQNNEQFF.

This clonotype was seen a few times. The rearrangement links TRBV5-5 to TRBJ2-3; no clear D. This CDR3 is 16 amino acids long. CDR1 and CDR2 (germline): SGHKS, YYEKEE (reference sequence). Trimming removed 3 bases from V and 4 bases from J, with 18 bases in between. CDR3 DNA: TGTGCCAGCAGCTCCCGCAGGTCTGGCGGATCAGATACGCAGTATTTT. It encodes CASSSRRSGGSDTQYF.

A few counts support this clonotype. The J gene is TRBJ2-5, the V gene TRBV12-3 or TRBV12-4, with D maybe TRBD2 (6 bases). The CDR3 length is 15 residues. Trimming pared 6 bases from V and 2 bases from J, leaving 16 bases between. CDR3 sequence reads: CASSLGGSEQETQYF. CDR3 in DNA: TGTGCCAGCAGCCTCGGGGGATCGGAACAAGAGACCCAGTACTTC.

This clonotype was observed a few times. The gene calls are TRBV7-2 and TRBJ1-2; 9 bases line up with TRBD1. Trimming at V came to 5 bases and at J to 2 bases, leaving 6 bases not matched to a gene. Germline CDR1 and CDR2: SGHTA and FQGNSA. CDR3 length equals 15 residues. The CDR3 spells CASSKGQGWNYGYTF. CDR3 nucleotides: TGTGCCAGCAGCAAGGGACAGGGATGGAACTATGGCTACACCTTC.

In the case of this clonotype: Just one base apart from a much larger clone, this may be a read error. The J gene is TRBJ2-4, the V gene TRBV20-1; D perhaps matches TRBD1 (5 bases). The CDR3 length is 11 residues. The V gene's germline CDR1 is DFQATT and CDR2 SNEGSKA (reference sequence). V shed 6 bases and J shed 12 bases, with 15 bases lying between them. CDR3 amino acids: CSARTQGSQYF. The DNA for the CDR3 is TGCAGTGCAAGGACCCAGGGCAGTCAGTACTTC.

There are many counts of this clonotype. Here the CDR3 reads CSSGEGAVEAFF. DNA for the CDR3: TGCAGCTCCGGAGAGGGAGCAGTTGAAGCTTTCTTT. The gene calls are TRBV29-1 and TRBJ1-1, with D unresolved. Per germline, CDR1 SQVTM and CDR2 ANQGSEA. V shed 8 bases and J shed 7 bases, with 17 bases lying between them. The CDR3 covers 12 residues.

This clonotype was counted between two and nine times. This chain joins TRBV7-2 and TRBJ2-7; D gene uncertain. The CDR3 extends over 14 amino acids. The V gene lost 2 bases and the J gene lost 6 bases, with 14 bases spanning the gap. CDR1 is SGHTA, CDR2 FQGNSA, per germline. The CDR3 spells CASSLQSLLGEQYF. The CDR3 DNA follows: TGTGCCAGCAGCTTACAGAGTCTGCTGGGCGAGCAGTACTTC.